This record concerns one TCR beta chain sequence. What antigen it recognizes has not been identified. Per-base quality was not reported, and no clone a single base away is much larger than it. This specimen comes from a study of T cell responses to AZD1222 COVID-19 vaccine (dated by TCRdb to the early 2020s). About the full investigation: AZD1222 recipients whose second dose came at about 4 weeks and those whose second dose came at about 12 weeks were combined into one group, since spike-specific TCR depth and breadth did not differ between the two schedules. TCR sequencing covered over 230 trial participants: 207 given two doses of AZD1222 and around 25 given two doses of MenACWY control vaccine. Enrollment into the trials was organized by age into subgroups of 18-55, 56-69 and 70-plus years, and those subgroups contained about 160, 30 and 59 TCR-sequenced participants, respectively.

The CDR3 regions of human TCRbeta chains were analyzed by immunosequencing. Per the authors' processing: TCRs in the repertoires were matched against a reference library of SARS-CoV-2-specific TCRs that had been generated with the MIRA antigen-specificity platform. Breadth was defined as the fraction of unique TCRs that were SARS-CoV-2-associated, and depth was defined as the fraction of total T cells that were SARS-CoV-2-associated. Each spike-specific TCR was assigned to its reactive spike region and to a CD4 or CD8 class using the MIRA data. Log10-transformed breadth and depth values were compared by one-way ANOVA with Sidak's multiple comparisons tests. The clones in this table, taken by TCRdb from immuneACCESS, are in-frame only. Not every clone is retained; where verified, under half of the shortfall comes from an unresolved V gene, and the cause of the rest is unknown. V, J and clone size are taken as reported in that table, and D and trimming were inferred from the DNA itself. In all, the sample holds roughly 130,000 clones, and approximately 92% of those were seen once. The top ten clonotypes cover 3% to 3.5% of the sample.

The germline V gene encodes CDR1 SGHDT and CDR2 YYEEEE. The CDR3 covers 13 residues, taking in both the cysteine and the phenylalanine. Of all the DNA, just the CDR3 is kept, 39 bases in frame from base 1. V and J are truncated by 7 bases and 0 bases respectively, leaving an intervening sequence of 8 bases. Per the publication, the time point label means: baseline before first vaccination. Vaccinee samples were obtained from the UK trials COV001 and COV002, which included a single-blind randomized controlled phase 2/3 trial of AZD1222 (ChAdOx1 nCoV-19) in healthy adults. For TCRbeta chain sequencing, PBMC samples were collected from trial participants at day 0 and at day 28 after the second dose. Paper-wide results and their limitations: In the small 56-69-year group, the increase in depth fell short of significance, most likely because of low power. Conclusions about previously exposed vaccinees are limited, since just six or seven AZD1222 recipients were seropositive for SARS-CoV-2 at baseline. After two AZD1222 doses, both the breadth and the depth of spike-specific TCRs were significantly higher than at day 0 and than in MenACWY recipients. Vaccine-associated CD4 TCRs spanned the whole spike protein, with dominant responses in regions 160-218 and 743-854. Because no day 14 peak-response samples were available, the repertoires could be characterized only after the peak T cell response. Most participants were white British and females outnumbered males, and the authors suggested that clonal diversity may have been underestimated. Reportedly, close to half of the unique spike-specific TCRs recognized epitopes lying outside the regions that are mutated in the B.1.351 and B.1.1.7 variants.

Here the chain combines TRBV5-6 and TRBJ2-1, with TRBD2 as a weak D call on 5 bases. The material sequenced was peripheral blood, taken on day 0 of AZD1222 vaccination. The receptor's source is an adult in good health. At the DNA level, the sequence is TGTGCCAGCGGACTCGTCTCCTACAATGAGCAGTTCTTC. The resulting protein is CASGLVSYNEQFF.